This T cell receptor beta chain was recorded in a study of somatic mutations in cytotoxic T cells in rheumatoid arthritis. For the study at large: Patient blood was drawn as 30 ml EDTA; the draw came right after diagnosis and before any treatment. Study-wide points: The slightly lower representation of TRBV07 among rheumatoid arthritis patients did not undergo correction for multiple comparisons.

Using positive magnetic bead selection on an AutoMACS, CD4+ and CD8+ cells were isolated, after which their purity was checked by flow cytometry. Trimming shortened V by 3 bases and J by 0 bases, and 19 bases separated the two germline ends. Germline-derived CDR1 and CDR2 are SGHDT and YYEEEE. The CDR3 totals 18 residues. In the study's own analysis: After comparison against published virus-specific TCRB sequences, only a few of the patient CD8+ clones larger than 1% turned out to match them. Sequencing was performed with immunoSEQ multiplex PCR; in TCRdb, only in-frame clones are kept and a portion is missing. V and J calls plus clone size are reproduced from that table; the DNA served to infer D and trimming. The table lists under 20,000 clones, about 83% of them singletons. Worth noting for this clone: Its specificity is not known.

The clonotype originates from an adult with rheumatoid arthritis. This rearrangement joins TRBV5-6 to TRBJ1-3; the D gene is possibly TRBD1 (5 bases). The specimen sequenced was CD8+ T cells sorted from blood. In DNA form, the CDR3 reads TGTGCCAGCAGCTCATACAAGTGGGGGGACTACTCTGGAAACACCATATATTTT. Encoded protein: CASSSYKWGDYSGNTIYF.